The 17 T cell receptor beta chains below come from one sample, sequenced in a study of graft-versus-host responses after intestinal transplantation. Which antigens these TCRs recognize remains unknown. Sequenced by immunoSEQ multiplex PCR; TCRdb stores in-frame clones only, minus some. The sample includes 95,000 to 110,000 clones, roughly 90% of them seen just once. The specimen comprised unstimulated CD4+ T cells sorted from spleen or lymph node cells, sampled before intestinal transplant. These receptors all stem from a human donor who received an intestinal transplant.

V gene TRBV7-3 combines with J gene TRBJ2-2; TRBD1 matches 8 bases. From germline, CDR1 is SGHTA and CDR2 FQGTGA. With 2 bases clipped from V and 6 bases from J, the junction kept 8 bases outside the gene matches. The CDR3 consists of 16 residues. Here the CDR3 DNA reads TGTGCCAGCAGCTTACTTTTTGGGACAGGTGCCGGGGAGCTGTTTTTT. Translated: CASSLLFGTGAGELFF. The full variable domain, rest sourced from reference TRBV7-3 and TRBJ2-2, is GAGVSQTPSNKVTEKGKYVELRCDPISGHTALYWYRQSLGQGPEFLIYFQGTGAADDSGLPNDRFFAVRPEGSVSTLKIQRTERGDSAVYLCASSLLFGTGAGELFFGEGSRLTVL.

This clone was detected a few times. Here the CDR3 DNA reads TGTGCCACCAGCAGAGATTCCTATACTGGGAATGAGCAGTTCTTC. Translated: CATSRDSYTGNEQFF. This chain joins TRBV15 and TRBJ2-1, with D uncertain. Germline CDR1 LNHNV, CDR2 YYDKDF (reference sequence). The CDR3 has 15 residues. V lost 0 bases to trimming and J lost 7 bases, with 13 bases between them.

The chain uses TRBV9 and TRBJ2-7; D gene uncertain. Trimming stripped 4 bases from V and 0 bases from J, with 14 bases between. CDR3 size: 15 residues. Germline CDR1 is SGDLS and CDR2 is YYNGEE. The CDR3 DNA reads TGTGCCAGCAGCCCCACGTCTAGGAACTCCTACGAGCAGTACTTC. This encodes CASSPTSRNSYEQYF.

The CDR3 spells CASSPPNAYEQYF. The CDR3 DNA sequence: TGTGCCAGCTCACCACCAAACGCTTACGAGCAGTACTTC. The chain couples TRBV18 to TRBJ2-7, with unresolved D. V was pared by 0 bases and J by 4 bases, with 7 bases between. This CDR3 has 13 residues. The germline V gene has CDR1 KGHSH and CDR2 LQKENI.

This chain links TRBV30 with TRBJ1-1, with D possibly matching TRBD1 (5 bases). V lost 0 bases and J lost 5, with 13 bases in between. Germline loops: CDR1 GTSNPN, CDR2 SVGIG (reference sequence). The CDR3 spans 14 residues. In DNA form, the CDR3 reads TGTGCCTGGAGTGTATTGGGGCAAGGGACTGAAGCTTTCTTT. This gives the protein CAWSVLGQGTEAFF. The full variable domain, in which reference TRBV30 and TRBJ1-1 provide the parts outside the CDR3, is SQTIHQWPATLVQPVGSPLSLECTVEGTSNPNLYWYRQAAGRGLQLLFYSVGIGQISSEVPQNLSASRPQDRQFILSSKKLLLSDSGFYLCAWSVLGQGTEAFFGQGTRLTVV.

The V and J genes are TRBV5-1 and TRBJ1-6; 7 bases are shared with TRBD1. The CDR3 is made up of 14 amino acids. After removal of 4 bases from V and 4 bases from J, the junction contained 2 bases not matched to a gene. Looked up from germline, CDR1 is SGHRS and CDR2 is YFSETQ. For the CDR3, the DNA is TGCGCCAGCAGCGGGGGACAGTATAATTCACCCCTCCACTTT. It encodes CASSGGQYNSPLHF.

This clone appeared a few times. The chain recombines TRBV2 with TRBJ1-4; 7 bases match TRBD1. The ends lost 5 bases at V and 5 bases at J; junction bases unmatched: 8. The germline V gene has CDR1 SNHLY and CDR2 FYNNEI. The length of the CDR3 is 15 residues. As DNA, the CDR3 is TGTGCCAGCAGTTTACTCAGGGGGGACAATGAAAAACTGTTTTTT. This translates into CASSLLRGDNEKLFF.

The gene calls are TRBV5-1 and TRBJ1-2; tentative D call: TRBD1 (6 bases). Germline V lookup: CDR1 SGHRS, CDR2 YFSETQ. V lost 1 base to trimming and J lost 8 bases, with 12 bases between them. This CDR3 is built from 13 residues. The CDR3 DNA reads as TGCGCCAGCAGCTTGACAGGGTCACGAGGCTACACCTTC. This sequence encodes CASSLTGSRGYTF.

V usage is TRBV7-9 and J usage is TRBJ2-1; D not certain. CDR3 length: 14 amino acids. CDR1 is SEHNR, CDR2 FQNEAQ, per germline (reference sequence). Trimming removed 1 base at V and 6 bases at J, with 10 bases between. The CDR3 sequence is CASSLVRRLNEQFF. The CDR3 DNA follows: TGTGCCAGCAGCTTAGTAAGGCGGCTCAATGAGCAGTTCTTC.

The chain has TRBV2 and TRBJ2-1, with D unclear. V lost 4 bases and J 0 bases, leaving 10 bases between the germline ends. Germline V lookup: CDR1 SNHLY, CDR2 FYNNEI. CDR3 length equals 15 residues. The DNA of the CDR3 is TGTGCCAGCAGTGCACAAGGCCACTCCTACAATGAGCAGTTCTTC. This codes for CASSAQGHSYNEQFF.

The J gene is TRBJ1-2, the V gene TRBV28; 8 positions agree with TRBD1. Germline CDR1 is MDHEN and CDR2 is SYDVKM. After removal of 6 bases from V and 1 base from J, the junction contained 7 bases not matched to a gene. This CDR3 has 15 residues. CDR3 DNA sequence: TGTGCCAGCAGGCCCACAGGGGGTGGTAACTATGGCTACACCTTC. This translates into CASRPTGGGNYGYTF.

The V and J genes are TRBV7-2 and TRBJ2-2, with D possibly TRBD2 on 7 matching bases. The CDR3 is 17 amino acids. V gave up 7 bases and J gave up 6 bases, with 24 bases separating them. Per germline, CDR1 SGHTA and CDR2 FQGNSA. The CDR3 DNA is TGTGCCAGCACCCGAGGGGGGGGCTTGGGGTTATCCGGGGAGCTGTTTTTT. Translation: CASTRGGGLGLSGELFF.

The chain recombines TRBV7-6 with TRBJ1-1; D unclear. The CDR3 is made up of 14 amino acids. Trimming took off 0 bases at V and 0 bases at J, with 5 bases between the two ends. Germline CDR1 reads SGHVS; CDR2 reads FNYEAQ. This CDR3 is CASSLAGLNTEAFF. The CDR3 DNA reads as TGTGCCAGCAGCTTAGCCGGGTTGAACACTGAAGCTTTCTTT.

The chain employs TRBV9 and TRBJ2-3, with 7 bases aligning to TRBD1. V shed 3 bases and J 4 bases; nucleotides not matched to a gene: 5. Germline assignment: CDR1 SGDLS and CDR2 YYNGEE. CDR3 length: 14 residues. CDR3 protein: CASSAGQGADTQYF. Written as DNA, the CDR3 is TGTGCCAGCAGCGCTGGGCAGGGGGCAGATACGCAGTATTTT.

The V call is TRBV11-3, the J call TRBJ2-1; D unresolved. The CDR3 covers 13 residues. V dropped 5 bases and J dropped 8 bases, with 13 bases sitting between them. From germline, CDR1 is SGHNT and CDR2 YENEEA. This CDR3 reads CASSGNPGDEQFF. In DNA, the CDR3 is TGTGCCAGCAGCGGGAATCCCGGCGATGAGCAGTTCTTC.

The V and J genes are TRBV10-1 and TRBJ2-3; 8 nucleotides line up with TRBD1. The CDR3 spans 15 residues. The ends lost 6 bases at V and 6 bases at J; junction bases unmatched: 11. Germline values: CDR1 WNHNN, CDR2 SYGVQD (reference sequence). In DNA, the CDR3 is TGCGCCAGCAGATCAGGACAGGGTGATAGGGATACGCAGTATTTT. It translates to CASRSGQGDRDTQYF.

This sequence joins TRBV5-6 and TRBJ1-2, with TRBD1 as a possible D gene (5 bases). The CDR3 is 13 residues long. The V and J ends lost 1 base and 8 bases respectively, with 12 bases between them. Germline V gene lookup returns CDR1 SGHDT and CDR2 YYEEEE. This CDR3 reads CASSLPGPMGYTF. The CDR3, as DNA: TGTGCCAGCAGCTTGCCGGGGCCGATGGGCTACACCTTC.